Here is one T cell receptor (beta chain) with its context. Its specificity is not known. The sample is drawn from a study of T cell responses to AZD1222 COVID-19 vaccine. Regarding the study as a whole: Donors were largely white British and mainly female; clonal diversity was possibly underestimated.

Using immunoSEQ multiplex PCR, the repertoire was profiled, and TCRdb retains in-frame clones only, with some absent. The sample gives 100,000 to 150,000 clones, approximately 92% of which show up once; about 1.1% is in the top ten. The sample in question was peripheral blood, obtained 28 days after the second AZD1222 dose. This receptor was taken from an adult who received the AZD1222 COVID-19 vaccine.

CDR3 nucleotides: TGTGCCAGCAGCTTCGCCGGGACTAGAAGCGAGCAGTACTTC. As protein: CASSFAGTRSEQYF. This chain links TRBV7-2 with TRBJ2-7; 8 positions agree with TRBD2. V shed 3 bases, J shed 6 bases, and the junction held 7 bases outside the gene matches. Germline CDR1 and CDR2: SGHTA and FQGNSA. The CDR3 consists of 14 residues.